What follows is one TCR beta chain and its context. The data originate from a study of blood T cells in healthy people across ages. The CDR3 totals 15 residues. V shed 2 bases and J 7 bases; nucleotides not matched to a gene: 3. Looked up from germline, CDR1 is SNHLY and CDR2 is FYNNEI. A J-beta primer mix and a sample-barcoded 5' primer were used in a second PCR of about 7 to 12 cycles. Researchers report that a template-switch adaptor with 12 random nucleotides tagged each cDNA molecule. A single record per CDR3 protein comes from TCRdb applying MiXCR to the 5' RACE reads. In the table there are about 570,000 distinct CDR3 sequences, 27% of which are singletons.

The chain couples TRBV2 to TRBJ2-1, with 12 bases identical to TRBD2. The receptor comes from a woman aged 70-85 years in good health. Sequences were obtained from blood. Here the CDR3 DNA reads TGTGCCAGCAGTGAACGGCTAGCGGGGGGGAATGAGCAGTTCTTC. Translating it yields CASSERLAGGNEQFF.